The present entry profiles one TCR beta chain with its context. The CDR3 end lies 3 residues beyond the end of the read and is filled in from the germline J gene. Sequencing used immunoSEQ multiplex PCR; TCRdb keeps in-frame clones, though not all of them. The sample has 20,000 to 25,000 clones; the top ten hold 2% to 3%. All donors had a single incident cervical HPV16 infection, not prevalent. The data derive from a study of T cells in women clearing cervical HPV infection. Germline loops: CDR1 GTSNPN, CDR2 SVGIG (reference sequence). This CDR3 has 18 residues. The sequencing input was blood buffy coat. The chain employs TRBV30 and TRBJ2-4, with TRBD2 as a possible D gene (7 bases). The origin of this receptor is a woman between 18 and 70 years old with a cervical HPV16 infection that either progressed to CIN3+ or cleared (not recorded which). The DNA read from the CDR3 is TGTGCCTGGAGTGAAGGAGGGGGGGTCGGATATAGCAATCAGCCT. It specifies CAWSEGGGVGYSNQP. The CDR3 as a whole reads CAWSEGGGVGYSNQPQYF.